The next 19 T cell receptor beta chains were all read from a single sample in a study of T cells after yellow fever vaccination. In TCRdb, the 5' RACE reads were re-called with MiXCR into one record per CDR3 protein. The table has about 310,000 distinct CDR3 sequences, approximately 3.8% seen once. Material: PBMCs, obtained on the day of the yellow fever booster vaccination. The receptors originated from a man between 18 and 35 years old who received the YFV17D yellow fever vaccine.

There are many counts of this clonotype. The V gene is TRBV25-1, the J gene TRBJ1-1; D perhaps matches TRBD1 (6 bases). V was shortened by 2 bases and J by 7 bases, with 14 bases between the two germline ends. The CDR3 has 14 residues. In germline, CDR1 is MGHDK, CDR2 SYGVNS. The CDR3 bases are TGTGCCAGCAGTGAAATCAGGGGCGGGGTTGAAGCTTTCTTT. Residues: CASSEIRGGVEAFF.

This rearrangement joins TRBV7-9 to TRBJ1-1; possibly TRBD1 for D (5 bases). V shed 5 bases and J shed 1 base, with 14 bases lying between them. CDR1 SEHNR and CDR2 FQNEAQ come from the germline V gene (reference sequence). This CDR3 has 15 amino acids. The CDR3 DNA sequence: TGTGCCAGCAGCAGAAGGCAGGGTTCGAACACTGAAGCTTTCTTT. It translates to CASSRRQGSNTEAFF.

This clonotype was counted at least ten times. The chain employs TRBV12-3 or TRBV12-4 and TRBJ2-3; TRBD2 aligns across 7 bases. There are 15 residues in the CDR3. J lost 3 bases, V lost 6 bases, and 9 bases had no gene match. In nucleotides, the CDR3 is TGTGCCAGCAGCGCGTGGGGGGGATCGACAGATACGCAGTATTTT. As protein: CASSAWGGSTDTQYF.

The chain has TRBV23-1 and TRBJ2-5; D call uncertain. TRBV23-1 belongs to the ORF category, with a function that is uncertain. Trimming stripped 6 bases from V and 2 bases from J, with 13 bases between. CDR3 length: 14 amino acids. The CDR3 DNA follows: TGCGCCAGCAGCCCCGGCTTCCCGCAAGAGACCCAGTACTTC. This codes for CASSPGFPQETQYF.

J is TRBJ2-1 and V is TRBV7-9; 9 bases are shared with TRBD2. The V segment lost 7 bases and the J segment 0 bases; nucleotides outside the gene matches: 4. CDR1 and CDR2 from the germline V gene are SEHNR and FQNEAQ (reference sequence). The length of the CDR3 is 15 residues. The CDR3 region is CASTSGGSSYNEQFF. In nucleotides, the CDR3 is TGTGCCAGCACCAGCGGGGGGAGCTCCTACAATGAGCAGTTCTTC.

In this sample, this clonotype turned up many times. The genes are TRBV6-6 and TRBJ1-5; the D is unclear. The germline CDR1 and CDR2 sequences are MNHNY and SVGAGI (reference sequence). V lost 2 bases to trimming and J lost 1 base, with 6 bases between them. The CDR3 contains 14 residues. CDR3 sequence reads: CASSYGESNQPQHF. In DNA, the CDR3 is TGTGCCAGCAGTTACGGGGAAAGCAATCAGCCCCAGCATTTT.

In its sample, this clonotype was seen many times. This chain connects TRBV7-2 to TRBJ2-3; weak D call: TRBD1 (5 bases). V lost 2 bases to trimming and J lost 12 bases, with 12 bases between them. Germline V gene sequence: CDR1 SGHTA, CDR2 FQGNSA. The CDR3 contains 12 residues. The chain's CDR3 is CASSLYRGHQYF. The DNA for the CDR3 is TGTGCCAGCAGCTTATACCGCGGACACCAGTATTTT.

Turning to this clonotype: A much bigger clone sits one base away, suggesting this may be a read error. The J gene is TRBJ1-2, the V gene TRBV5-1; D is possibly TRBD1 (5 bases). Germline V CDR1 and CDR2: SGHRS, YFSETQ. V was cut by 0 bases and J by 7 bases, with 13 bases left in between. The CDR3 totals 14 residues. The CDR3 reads CASSLGRQGFGYTF. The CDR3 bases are TGCGCCAGCAGCTTGGGACGCCAGGGCTTTGGCTACACCTTC.

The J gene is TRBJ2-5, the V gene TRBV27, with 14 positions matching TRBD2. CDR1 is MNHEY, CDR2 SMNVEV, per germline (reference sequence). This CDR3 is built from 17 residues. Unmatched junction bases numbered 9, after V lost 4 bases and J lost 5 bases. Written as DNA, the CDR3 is TGTGCCAGCAGTTCAGGACTAGCGGGGGGTCAGGGGGAGACCCAGTACTTC. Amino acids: CASSSGLAGGQGETQYF.

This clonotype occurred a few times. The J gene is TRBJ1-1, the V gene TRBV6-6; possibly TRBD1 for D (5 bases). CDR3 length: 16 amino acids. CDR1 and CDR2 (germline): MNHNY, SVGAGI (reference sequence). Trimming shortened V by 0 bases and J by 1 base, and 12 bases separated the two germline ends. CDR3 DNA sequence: TGTGCCAGCAGTTACTCCAGACAGAAGACGAACACTGAAGCTTTCTTT. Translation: CASSYSRQKTNTEAFF.

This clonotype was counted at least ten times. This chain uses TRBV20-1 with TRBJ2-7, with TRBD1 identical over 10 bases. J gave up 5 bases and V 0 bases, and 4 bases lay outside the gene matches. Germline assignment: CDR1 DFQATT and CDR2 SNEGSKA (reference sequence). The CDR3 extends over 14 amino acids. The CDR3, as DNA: TGCAGTGCTAGAGATCTAGGGACAGGGGACGAGCAGTACTTC. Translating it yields CSARDLGTGDEQYF.

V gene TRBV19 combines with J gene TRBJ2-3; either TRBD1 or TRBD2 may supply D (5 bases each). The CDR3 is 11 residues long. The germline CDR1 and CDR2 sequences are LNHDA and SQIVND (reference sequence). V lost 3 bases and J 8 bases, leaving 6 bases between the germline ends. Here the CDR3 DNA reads TGTGCCAGTAGTATCGGGGCTACGCAGTATTTT. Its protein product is CASSIGATQYF.

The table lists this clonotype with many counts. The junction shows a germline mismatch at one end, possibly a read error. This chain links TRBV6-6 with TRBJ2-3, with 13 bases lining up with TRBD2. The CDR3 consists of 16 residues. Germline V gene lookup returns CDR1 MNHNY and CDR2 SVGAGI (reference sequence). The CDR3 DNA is TGTGCCAGCAGTGACTCAACTAGCGGGGGGGCTGATACGCAGTATTTT. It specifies CASSDSTSGGADTQYF.

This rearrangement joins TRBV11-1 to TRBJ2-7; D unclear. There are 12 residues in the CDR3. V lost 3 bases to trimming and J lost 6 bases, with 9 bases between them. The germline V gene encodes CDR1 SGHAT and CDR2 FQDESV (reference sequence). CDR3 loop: CASSFSLSEQYF. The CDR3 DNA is TGTGCCAGCAGCTTTAGCCTAAGCGAGCAGTACTTC.

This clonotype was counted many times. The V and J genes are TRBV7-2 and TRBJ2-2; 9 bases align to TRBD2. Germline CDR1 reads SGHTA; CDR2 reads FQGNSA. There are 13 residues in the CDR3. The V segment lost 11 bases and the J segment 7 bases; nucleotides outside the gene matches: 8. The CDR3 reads CAAGGAHGGELFF. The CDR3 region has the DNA TGTGCCGCGGGAGGGGCGCATGGCGGGGAGCTGTTTTTT.

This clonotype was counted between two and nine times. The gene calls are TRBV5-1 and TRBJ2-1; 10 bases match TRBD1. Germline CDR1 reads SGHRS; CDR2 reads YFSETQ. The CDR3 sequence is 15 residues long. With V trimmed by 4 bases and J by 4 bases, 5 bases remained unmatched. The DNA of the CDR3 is TGCGCCAGCAGCCACGGGACAGGGGATTACAATGAGCAGTTCTTC. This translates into CASSHGTGDYNEQFF.

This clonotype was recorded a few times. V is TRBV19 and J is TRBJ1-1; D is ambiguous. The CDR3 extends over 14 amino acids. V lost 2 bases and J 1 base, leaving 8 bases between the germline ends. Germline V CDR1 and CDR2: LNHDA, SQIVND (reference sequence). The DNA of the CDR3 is TGTGCCAGTAGTATATCCGGAGGGAACACTGAAGCTTTCTTT. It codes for CASSISGGNTEAFF.

DNA for the CDR3: TGCGCCAGCAGCCAAGATACCCCACTGGGGGAAAAACTGTTTTTT. Encoded protein: CASSQDTPLGEKLFF. The V and J genes are TRBV4-3 and TRBJ1-4, with no clear D. Germline assignment: CDR1 LGHNA and CDR2 YSLEER. The CDR3 extends over 15 amino acids. Trimming removed 0 bases at V and 8 bases at J, with 13 bases between.

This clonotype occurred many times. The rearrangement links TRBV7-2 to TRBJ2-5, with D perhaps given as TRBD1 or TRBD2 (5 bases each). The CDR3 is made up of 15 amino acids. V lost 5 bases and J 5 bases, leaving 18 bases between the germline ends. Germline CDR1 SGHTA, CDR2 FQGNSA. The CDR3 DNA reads TGTGCCAGCAGCCCCCACCCTGGGGGAATGGAGACCCAGTACTTC. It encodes CASSPHPGGMETQYF. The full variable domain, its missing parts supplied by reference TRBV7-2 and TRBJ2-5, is GAGVSQSPSNKVTEKGKDVELRCDPISGHTALYWYRQSLGQGLEFLIYFQGNSAPDKSGLPSDRFSAERTGGSVSTLTIQRTQQEDSAVYLCASSPHPGGMETQYFGPGTRLLVL.